This TCR beta chain emerged from a study of cytomegalovirus exposure and HLA in healthy donors. Vbeta (60) and Jbeta (13) primers were used in the PCR. In the original analysis: In a later analysis, approximately 80 million unique TCR beta chains included roughly 11 million shared by two or more donors. Profiling relied on immunoSEQ multiplex PCR, and the TCRdb table lists in-frame clones only, not all of them. For V, J and clone size, that table is used; D and trimming come from the DNA. Among 150,000 to 200,000 clones listed, 79% were seen once. Worth noting for this clone: Its specificity is unknown.

Trimming shortened V by 3 bases and J by 0 bases, and 6 bases separated the two germline ends. The CDR3 spans 13 residues. CDR1 is MNHEY and CDR2 is SMNVEV in the germline V gene (reference sequence). Overall study results and limits: The analysis excluded some indistinguishable V segments, including TRBV6-2 and TRBV6-3.

The chain uses TRBV27 and TRBJ2-7; no clear D. The sequence derives from a woman in her fifties or sixties in good health and CMV-seronegative. Sample: PBMCs. CDR3 sequence (DNA): TGTGCCAGCAGTTTCAGTGGCTCCTACGAGCAGTACTTC. Translation gives CASSFSGSYEQYF.